The 10 T cell receptor beta chains presented below share a single source sample, sequenced in a study of CD8 T cells in ankylosing spondylitis. Study-wide results and limits: Ankylosing spondylitis blood appeared to be characterized by a TCR beta motif of about eight highly homologous variants.

Antigen specificity for these receptors is unknown. TCRdb used MiXCR to reprocess the 5' RACE reads, holding one entry per CDR3 protein. The repertoire has some 840,000 distinct CDR3 sequences, 12% of them found once; the top ten carry around 0.51%. Specimen: blood, either unsorted or a sorted T cell fraction (not recorded which). The receptors shown here come from a male donor with ankylosing spondylitis.

This clonotype was picked up a small number of times. The chain employs TRBV24-1 and TRBJ2-6, with 7 nucleotides matching TRBD1. CDR1 and CDR2 from the germline V gene are KGHDR and SFDVKD. CDR3 length: 19 amino acids. With 4 bases clipped from V and 0 bases from J, the junction kept 11 bases outside the gene matches. The CDR3 protein is CATSDPGQDRHSGANVLTF. The CDR3 DNA reads as TGTGCCACCAGTGACCCCGGACAGGACAGACACTCTGGGGCCAACGTCCTGACTTTC.

This clonotype was seen a few times. The chain combines TRBV20-1 with TRBJ1-4, with 9 positions matching TRBD1. The germline CDR1 and CDR2 sequences are DFQATT and SNEGSKA (reference sequence). The CDR3 contains 14 residues. Trimming at V came to 3 bases and at J to 8 bases, leaving 7 bases not matched to a gene. This CDR3 reads CSARGGTGIEKLFF. CDR3 coding DNA: TGCAGTGCTAGGGGTGGGACAGGGATCGAAAAACTGTTTTTT.

The chain carries TRBV20-1 and TRBJ2-1, with TRBD2 matching over 8 bases. There are 19 residues in the CDR3. CDR1 is DFQATT, CDR2 SNEGSKA, per germline (reference sequence). V lost 4 bases to trimming and J lost 1 base; unmatched junction nucleotides: 18. The CDR3 reads CSAKSGYGRGFHSYNEQFF. CDR3 nucleotide sequence: TGCAGTGCTAAGTCCGGGTACGGGAGGGGGTTTCATTCCTACAATGAGCAGTTCTTC.

This clonotype was seen at least ten times. The chain joins TRBV6-5 to TRBJ2-7; 10 bases line up with TRBD2. CDR1 MNHEY and CDR2 SVGAGI come from the germline V gene. This CDR3 has 14 residues. Trimming cost V 4 bases and J 3 bases; bases outside gene matches: 3. DNA of the CDR3: TGTGCCAGCAGTTGGACTAGCGGTGGCTACGAGCAGTACTTC. Protein product: CASSWTSGGYEQYF.

This clonotype has more than one count but fewer than ten. This chain links TRBV20-1 with TRBJ2-3; TRBD2 agrees at 12 bases. J lost 3 bases, V lost 3 bases, and 7 bases had no gene match. The CDR3 contains 16 residues. CDR1 is DFQATT, CDR2 SNEGSKA, per germline (reference sequence). In DNA form, the CDR3 reads TGCAGTGCTAGGACTAGCGGGAGAGGTTGGACAGATACGCAGTATTTT. Translated, it gives CSARTSGRGWTDTQYF.

The chain uses TRBV10-3 and TRBJ2-3; D is possibly TRBD2 (6 bases). The germline V gene has CDR1 ENHRY and CDR2 SYGVKD. With 5 bases removed from V and 0 bases from J, the gap between germline ends came to 21 bases. This CDR3 region has 18 residues. This CDR3 is CAISPTGRDALSTDTQYF. The CDR3 region has the DNA TGTGCCATCAGTCCGACCGGGAGAGACGCTCTCAGCACAGATACGCAGTATTTT.

This clonotype was counted between two and nine times. The rearrangement uses TRBV12-3 or TRBV12-4 and TRBJ2-2, with D unresolved. The CDR3 has 14 amino acids. Between the trimmed V and J ends, which lost 3 bases and 2 bases, there was a span of 7 bases. The CDR3 reads CASSFAANTGELFF. The CDR3 DNA reads as TGTGCCAGCAGTTTCGCAGCAAACACCGGGGAGCTGTTTTTT.

In its sample, this clonotype was seen a few times. The chain carries TRBV7-3 and TRBJ1-2; D gene unclear. V lost 0 bases, J lost 4 bases, and 12 bases lay in between. Looked up from germline, CDR1 is SGHTA and CDR2 is FQGTGA. The CDR3 extends over 15 amino acids. The CDR3 sequence is CASSLTGGVAYGYTF. The CDR3 nucleotides read TGTGCCAGCAGCTTAACGGGAGGAGTCGCCTATGGCTACACCTTC.

This clonotype was observed many times. The chain recombines TRBV5-1 with TRBJ2-1; TRBD2 matches 8 bases. J was trimmed by 6 bases and V by 1 base; bases with no gene match: 12. CDR1 is SGHRS, CDR2 YFSETQ, per germline. The CDR3 is 17 amino acids. CDR3 DNA: TGCGCCAGCAGCTTGAGAGGGACTAGGACGGGTTTCAATGAGCAGTTCTTC. Translation: CASSLRGTRTGFNEQFF.

A word on this clonotype: A much larger clone lies a single base off, so this may be a read error. This chain links TRBV9 with TRBJ2-6; unclear D gene. With 7 bases removed from V and 0 bases from J, the gap between germline ends came to 5 bases. CDR1 is SGDLS, CDR2 YYNGEE, per germline. The CDR3 loop spans 13 amino acids. The CDR3 sequence: CASQSSGANVLTF. Here the CDR3 DNA reads TGTGCCAGCCAGAGCTCTGGGGCCAACGTCCTGACTTTC. The variable domain in full, completed from reference TRBV9 and TRBJ2-6, reads DSGVTQTPKHLITATGQRVTLRCSPRSGDLSVYWYQQSLDQGLQFLIQYYNGEERAKGNILERFSAQQFPDLHSELNLSSLELGDSALYFCASQSSGANVLTFGAGSRLTVL.